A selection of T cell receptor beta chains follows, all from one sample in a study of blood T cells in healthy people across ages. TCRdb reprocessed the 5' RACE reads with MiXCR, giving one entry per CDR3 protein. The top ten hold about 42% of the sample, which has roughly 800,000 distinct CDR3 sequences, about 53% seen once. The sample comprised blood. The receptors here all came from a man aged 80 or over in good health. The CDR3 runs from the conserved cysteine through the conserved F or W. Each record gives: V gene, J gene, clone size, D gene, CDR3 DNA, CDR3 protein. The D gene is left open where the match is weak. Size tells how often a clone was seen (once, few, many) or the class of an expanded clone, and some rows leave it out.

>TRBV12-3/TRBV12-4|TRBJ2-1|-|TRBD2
TGTGCCAGCAGTTTGGCCGGCGGGAGAGCGAATGAGCGGTTCTTC
CASSLAGGRANERFF
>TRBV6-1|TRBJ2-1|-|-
TGTGCCAGCAGTGAATTTCCGGGATGGAACAATGAGCAGTTCTTC
CASSEFPGWNNEQFF
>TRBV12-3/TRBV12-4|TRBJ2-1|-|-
TGTGCCAGCAGTTTTAGTCGCACGGACAATGAGCAGTTCTTC
CASSFSRTDNEQFF
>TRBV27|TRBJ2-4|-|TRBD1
TGTGCCAGCAGTTTATCAAGGACAGGGCAAAACATTCAGTACTTC
CASSLSRTGQNIQYF
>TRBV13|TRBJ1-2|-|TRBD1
TGTGCCAGCAGCTTTCAGCGGGCAGGGGGCCGTGGCTACACCTTC
CASSFQRAGGRGYTF
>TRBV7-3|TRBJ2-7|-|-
TGTGCCAGCAGCCCGCAGGCAGGACCCTCCTACGAGCAGTACTTC
CASSPQAGPSYEQYF
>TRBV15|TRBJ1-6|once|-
TGTGCCACCAGCAGAGGACAGCCATCTAATTCACCCCTCCACTTT
CATSRGQPSNSPLHF
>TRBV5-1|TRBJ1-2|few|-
TGCGCCAGCAGCTTGGACATTGGCAATGGCTACACCTTC
CASSLDIGNGYTF
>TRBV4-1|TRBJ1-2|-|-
TGCGCCAGCAGCTCCGCAGGGCTTTCAAGCTATGGCTACACCTTC
CASSSAGLSSYGYTF
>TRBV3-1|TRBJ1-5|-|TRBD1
TGTGCCAGCAGCCACGGGACAGGGTTTCAGTCCCAGCATTTT
CASSHGTGFQSQHF
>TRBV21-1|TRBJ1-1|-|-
TGTGCCAGCAGCGGACCGGGAGGGGGTTGCACTGAAGCTTTCTTT
CASSGPGGGCTEAFF
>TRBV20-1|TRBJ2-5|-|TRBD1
TGCAGTGCACGGACAGGGAAGGTGGAGACCCAGTACTTC
CSARTGKVETQYF
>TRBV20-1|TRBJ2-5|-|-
TGCAGTGCTCCGGGGCGGCAGGGTGAGACCCAGTACTTC
CSAPGRQGETQYF
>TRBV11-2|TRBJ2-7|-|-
TGTGGCAGCAGCTTATACACTGGTGAATACAATGAGCAGTACTTC
CGSSLYTGEYNEQYF
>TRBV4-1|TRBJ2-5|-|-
TGCGCCAGCAGCCAAGAGGGGGTACAGACCCAGTACTTC
CASSQEGVQTQYF
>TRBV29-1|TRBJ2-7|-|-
TGCAGCGTGGCCAGGAGGACAGTTAACGAGCAGTACTTC
CSVARRTVNEQYF
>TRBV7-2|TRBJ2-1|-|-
TGTGCCAGCAGCGAGGAGTCGATCTCCTACAATGAGCAGTTCTTC
CASSEESISYNEQFF
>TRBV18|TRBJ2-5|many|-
TGTGCCAGCTCACCAGGGCGGCAAGAGACCCAGTACTTC
CASSPGRQETQYF
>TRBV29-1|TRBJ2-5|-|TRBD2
TGCAGCGTTGACCAGCCGGGACTAGCGCCTCGGGCCCAGTACTTC
CSVDQPGLAPRAQYF
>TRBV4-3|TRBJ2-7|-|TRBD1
TGCGCCAGCAGCCAAGACCGGGACAGCTCCGACGAGCAGTACTTC
CASSQDRDSSDEQYF
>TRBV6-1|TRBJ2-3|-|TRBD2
TGTGCCAGCAGTGCTAGCGGGTTCGGCCACAGCACAGATACGCAGTATTTT
CASSASGFGHSTDTQYF
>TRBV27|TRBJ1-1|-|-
TGTGCCAGCAGTTTTTCTTCGGGGGTCGGAGTCACTGAAGCTTTCTTT
CASSFSSGVGVTEAFF
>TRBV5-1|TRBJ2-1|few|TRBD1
TGCGCCAGCAGCTCAATAACCGGGACAGGGAATGAGCAGTTCTTC
CASSSITGTGNEQFF
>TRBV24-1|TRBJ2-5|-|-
TGTGCCACCAGTGATCCGGGACCTGGGGACCAAGAGACCCAGTACTTC
CATSDPGPGDQETQYF
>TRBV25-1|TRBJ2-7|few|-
TGTGCCAGCAGTGAATCAGGAACCTACGAGCAGTACTTC
CASSESGTYEQYF
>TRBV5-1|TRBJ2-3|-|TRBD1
TGCGCCAGCAGCTTGGGGACAGGGCTCCAGCACAGATACGCGTATTTT
CASSLGTGLQHRYAYF
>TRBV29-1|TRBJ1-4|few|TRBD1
TGCAGCGTTGAGGACAGGGCTGTTCCCGAAAAACTGTTTTTT
CSVEDRAVPEKLFF
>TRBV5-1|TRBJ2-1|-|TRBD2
TGCGCCAGCGGATGGGCACTAGCGGGAGTTACGGAGCAGTTCTTC
CASGWALAGVTEQFF
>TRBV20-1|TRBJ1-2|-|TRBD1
TGCAGTGCAGCAGGGGGCTCGGGTGGCTACACCTTC
CSAAGGSGGYTF
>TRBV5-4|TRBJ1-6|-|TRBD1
TGTGCCAGCAGCTTGGCGACAGGGGGTGATTCACCCCTCCACTTT
CASSLATGGDSPLHF
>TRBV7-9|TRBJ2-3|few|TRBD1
TGTGCCAGCAGCCCAGGGCCCCCATCGACAGGGGGTTTCTCGACAGATACGCAGTATTTT
CASSPGPPSTGGFSTDTQYF
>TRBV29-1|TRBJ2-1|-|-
TGCAGCGTTCTTCAGACTCCAGATGGGCAGTTCTTC
CSVLQTPDGQFF
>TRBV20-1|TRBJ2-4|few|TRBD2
TGCAGTGCTCGGACTAGCGGGACCAAAAACATTCAGTACTTC
CSARTSGTKNIQYF
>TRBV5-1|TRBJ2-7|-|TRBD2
TGCGCCAGCAGCCACACTAGCGGGCATTACAATGAGCAGTACTTC
CASSHTSGHYNEQYF
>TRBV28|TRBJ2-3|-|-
TGTGCCAGAAACGCGGGTCCCACAGATACGCAGTATTTT
CARNAGPTDTQYF
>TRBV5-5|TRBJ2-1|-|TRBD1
TGTGCCAGCAGCTTGGGGGACAGGCCGAGGGATGAGCAGTTCTTC
CASSLGDRPRDEQFF
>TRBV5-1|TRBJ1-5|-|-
TGCGCCAGCAGCCCCGGGTCGGTGAGCAATCAGCCCCAGCATTTT
CASSPGSVSNQPQHF
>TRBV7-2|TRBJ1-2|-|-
TGTGCCAGCAGCTTAGCTGCTGGAACCTCATCTTATGGCTACACCTTC
CASSLAAGTSSYGYTF
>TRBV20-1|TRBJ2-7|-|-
TGCAGTGCCAGCAAGGGTCCCTTCTCCTACGAGCAGTACTTC
CSASKGPFSYEQYF
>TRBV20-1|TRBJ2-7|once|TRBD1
TGCAGTGCTATGGACAGGGTAGGGGAGCAGTACTTC
CSAMDRVGEQYF
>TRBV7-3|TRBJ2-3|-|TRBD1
TGTGCCAGCAGCTCTAGGACAGGATACACAGATACGCAGTATTTT
CASSSRTGYTDTQYF
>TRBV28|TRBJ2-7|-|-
TGTGCCAGCAGTTTCTCCGGATCCGAGCAGTACTTC
CASSFSGSEQYF
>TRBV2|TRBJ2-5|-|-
TGTGCCAGCAGTGCCCGGTCAGTCCCGCGAGAGACCCAGTACTTC
CASSARSVPRETQYF
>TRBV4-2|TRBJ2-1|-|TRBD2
TGTGCCAGCAGCGTGACTAGCGTTGGGACCTACAATGAGCAGTTCTTC
CASSVTSVGTYNEQFF
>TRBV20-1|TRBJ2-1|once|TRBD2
TGCAGTTCACCCTCGACTAGCCCACTGGGGAATGAGCAGTTCTTC
CSSPSTSPLGNEQFF
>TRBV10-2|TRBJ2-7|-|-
TGCGCCAGCAGTGAAGGACAGAAGACCTACGAGCAGTACTTC
CASSEGQKTYEQYF
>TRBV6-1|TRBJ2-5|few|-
TGTGCCAGCAGTGATCCCGGGTCTCAAGGGACCCAGTACTTC
CASSDPGSQGTQYF
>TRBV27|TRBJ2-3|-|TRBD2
TGTGCCAGCAGTCATCTAGCGGGTGAGGATACGCAGTATTTT
CASSHLAGEDTQYF
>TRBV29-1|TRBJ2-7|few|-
TGCAGCGTCCGATTCCTTTACGAGCAGTACTTC
CSVRFLYEQYF
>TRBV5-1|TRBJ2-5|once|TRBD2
TGCGCCAGCAGCTTGGGCGGGAGCCCCCAAGAGACCCAGTACTTC
CASSLGGSPQETQYF
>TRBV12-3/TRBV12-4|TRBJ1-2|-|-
TGTGCCAGCAGCCCTGGTAGGGGGGATTACTATGGCTACACCTTC
CASSPGRGDYYGYTF
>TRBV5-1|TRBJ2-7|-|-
TGCGCCAGCAGCTTGGTCCGGGACGAGCAGTACTTC
CASSLVRDEQYF
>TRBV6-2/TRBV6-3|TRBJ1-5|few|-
TGTGCCAGCAGTGCCGCTGGCAGGGCGGACCAGCCCCAGCATTTT
CASSAAGRADQPQHF
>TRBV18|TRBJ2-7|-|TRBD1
TGTGCCAGCGCCCGGGACAGGAACTCCTACGAGCAGTACTTC
CASARDRNSYEQYF
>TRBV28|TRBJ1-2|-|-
TGTGCCAGCAGCCTCTTGGAGTCCGGCTACACCTTC
CASSLLESGYTF
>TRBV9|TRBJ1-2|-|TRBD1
TGTGCCAGCAGCGAGAGGGGACAGGCGCCCCGCGGCTACACCTTC
CASSERGQAPRGYTF
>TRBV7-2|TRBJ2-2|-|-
TGTGCCAGCAGCTCCTACTCAGGCACCGGGGAGCTGTTTTTT
CASSSYSGTGELFF
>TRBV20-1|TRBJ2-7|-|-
TGCAGTGCTGCCCCCCACCGGAGGGGAAACGAGCAGTACTTC
CSAAPHRRGNEQYF
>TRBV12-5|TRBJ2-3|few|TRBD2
TGTGCTAGTGGTCTAGGGACTAGCGGGAGTACGGCAGATACGCAGTATTTT
CASGLGTSGSTADTQYF
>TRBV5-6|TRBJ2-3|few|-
TGTGCCAGCAGCATTAGGCCCGCAGATACGCAGTATTTT
CASSIRPADTQYF